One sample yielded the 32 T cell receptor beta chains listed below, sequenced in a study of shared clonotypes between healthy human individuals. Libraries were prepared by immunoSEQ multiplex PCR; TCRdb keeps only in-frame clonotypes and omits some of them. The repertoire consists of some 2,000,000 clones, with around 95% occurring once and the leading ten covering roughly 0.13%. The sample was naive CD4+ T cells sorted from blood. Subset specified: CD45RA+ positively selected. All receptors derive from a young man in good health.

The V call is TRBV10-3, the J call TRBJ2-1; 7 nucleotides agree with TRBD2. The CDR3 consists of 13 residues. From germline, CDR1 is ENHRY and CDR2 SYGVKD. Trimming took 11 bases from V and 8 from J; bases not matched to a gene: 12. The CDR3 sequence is CASTGGGDDEQFF. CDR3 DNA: TGTGCCTCCACCGGGGGAGGGGACGATGAGCAGTTCTTC.

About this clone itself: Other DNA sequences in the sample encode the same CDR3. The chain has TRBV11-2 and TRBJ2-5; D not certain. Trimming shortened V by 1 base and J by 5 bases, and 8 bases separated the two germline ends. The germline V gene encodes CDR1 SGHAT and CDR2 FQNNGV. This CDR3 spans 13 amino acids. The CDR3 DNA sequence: TGTGCCAGCAGCTTAGGTGGCCGGGAGACCCAGTACTTC. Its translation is CASSLGGRETQYF.

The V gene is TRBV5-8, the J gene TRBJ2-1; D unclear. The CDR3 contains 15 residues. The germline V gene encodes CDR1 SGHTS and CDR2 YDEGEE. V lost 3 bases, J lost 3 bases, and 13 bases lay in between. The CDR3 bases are TGTGCCAGCAGCTCCATAGTCCGGATCTACAATGAGCAGTTCTTC. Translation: CASSSIVRIYNEQFF.

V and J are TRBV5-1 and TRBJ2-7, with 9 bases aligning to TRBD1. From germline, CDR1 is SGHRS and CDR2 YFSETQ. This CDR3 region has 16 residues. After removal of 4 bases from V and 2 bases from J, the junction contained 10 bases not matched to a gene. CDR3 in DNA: TGCGCCAGCAGCACCTCCGGGACAGGGATAACCTACGAGCAGTACTTC. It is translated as CASSTSGTGITYEQYF.

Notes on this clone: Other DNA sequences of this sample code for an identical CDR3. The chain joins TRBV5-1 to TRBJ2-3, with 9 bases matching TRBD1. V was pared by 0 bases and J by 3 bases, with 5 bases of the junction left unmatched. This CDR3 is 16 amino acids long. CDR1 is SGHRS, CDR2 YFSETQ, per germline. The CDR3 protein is CASSLGGQGRTDTQYF. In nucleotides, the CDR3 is TGCGCCAGCAGCTTGGGGGGACAGGGAAGGACAGATACGCAGTATTTT.

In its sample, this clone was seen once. CDR3 nucleotides: TGTGCCAGCAGCCAAGTTATTTCTGCGAGGGCGAGTGGACAAGAGACCCAGTACTTC. It is translated as CASSQVISARASGQETQYF. The chain couples TRBV4-2 to TRBJ2-5, with D perhaps matching TRBD2 (5 bases). CDR3 length equals 19 residues. Germline V gene data show CDR1 as LGHNA and CDR2 as YNFKEQ. V lost 1 base and J 2 bases, leaving 23 bases between the germline ends.

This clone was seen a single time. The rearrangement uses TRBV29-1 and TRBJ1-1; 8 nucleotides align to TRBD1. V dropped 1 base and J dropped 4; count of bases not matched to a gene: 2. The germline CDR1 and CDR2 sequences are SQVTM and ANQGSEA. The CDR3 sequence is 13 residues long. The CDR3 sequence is CSVEAQGATEAFF. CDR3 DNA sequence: TGCAGCGTTGAAGCTCAGGGGGCCACTGAAGCTTTCTTT.

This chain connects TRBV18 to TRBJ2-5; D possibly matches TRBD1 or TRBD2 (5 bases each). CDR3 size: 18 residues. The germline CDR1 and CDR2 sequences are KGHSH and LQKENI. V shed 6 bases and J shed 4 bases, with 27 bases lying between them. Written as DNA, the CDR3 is TGTGCCAGCTCCCTCAATAATGGGGGTCCGGACTGTCGAGAGACCCAGTACTTC. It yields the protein CASSLNNGGPDCRETQYF.

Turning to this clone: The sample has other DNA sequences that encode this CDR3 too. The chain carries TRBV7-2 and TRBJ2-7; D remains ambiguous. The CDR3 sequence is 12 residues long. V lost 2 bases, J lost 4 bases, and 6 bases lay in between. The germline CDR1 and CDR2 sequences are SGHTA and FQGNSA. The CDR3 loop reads CASSLSVYEQYF. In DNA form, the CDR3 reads TGTGCCAGCAGCTTATCAGTTTACGAGCAGTACTTC.

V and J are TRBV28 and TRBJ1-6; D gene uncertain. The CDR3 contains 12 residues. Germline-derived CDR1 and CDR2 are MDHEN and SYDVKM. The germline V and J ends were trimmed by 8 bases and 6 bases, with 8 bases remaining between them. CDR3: CASRKSNSPLHF. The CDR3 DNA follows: TGTGCCAGCCGGAAGAGTAATTCACCCCTCCACTTT.

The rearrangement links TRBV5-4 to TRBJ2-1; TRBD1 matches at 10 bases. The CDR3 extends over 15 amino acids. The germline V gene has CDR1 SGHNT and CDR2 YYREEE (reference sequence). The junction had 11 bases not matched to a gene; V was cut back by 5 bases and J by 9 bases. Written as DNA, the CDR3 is TGTGCCAGCAGTAGGCGGGACAGGGGAGGGAGTGAGCAGTTCTTC. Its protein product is CASSRRDRGGSEQFF.

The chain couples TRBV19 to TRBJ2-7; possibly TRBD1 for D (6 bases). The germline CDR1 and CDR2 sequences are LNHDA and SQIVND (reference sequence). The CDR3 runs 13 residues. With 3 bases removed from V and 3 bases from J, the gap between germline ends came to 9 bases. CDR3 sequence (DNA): TGTGCCAGTAGTATGGAACAGGGCTACGAGCAGTACTTC. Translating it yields CASSMEQGYEQYF.

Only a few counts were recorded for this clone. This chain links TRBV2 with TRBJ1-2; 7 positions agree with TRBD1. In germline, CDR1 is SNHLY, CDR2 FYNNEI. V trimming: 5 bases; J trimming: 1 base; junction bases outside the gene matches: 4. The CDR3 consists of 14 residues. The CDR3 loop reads CASSWGQLNYGYTF. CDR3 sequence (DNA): TGTGCCAGCAGTTGGGGACAGCTTAACTATGGCTACACCTTC.

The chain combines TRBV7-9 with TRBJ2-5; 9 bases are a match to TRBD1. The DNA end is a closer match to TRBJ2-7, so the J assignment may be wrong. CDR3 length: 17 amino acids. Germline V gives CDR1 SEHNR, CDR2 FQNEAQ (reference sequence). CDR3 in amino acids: CATGPMGQGTADYEQYF. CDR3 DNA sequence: TGTGCCACCGGCCCAATGGGACAGGGAACGGCAGACTACGAGCAGTACTTC.

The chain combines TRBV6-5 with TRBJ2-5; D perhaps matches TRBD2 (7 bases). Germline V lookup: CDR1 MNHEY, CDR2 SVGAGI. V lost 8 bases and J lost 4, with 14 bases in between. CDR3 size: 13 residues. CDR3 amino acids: CASRMRGLETQYF. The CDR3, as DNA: TGTGCCAGCCGTATGCGGGGGCTAGAGACCCAGTACTTC.

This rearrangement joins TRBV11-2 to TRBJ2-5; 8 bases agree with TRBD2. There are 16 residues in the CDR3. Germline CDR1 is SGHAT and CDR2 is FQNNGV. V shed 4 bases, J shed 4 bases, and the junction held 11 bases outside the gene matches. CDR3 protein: CASSSSPGGGAETQYF. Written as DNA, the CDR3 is TGTGCCAGCAGCTCCTCCCCGGGGGGGGGCGCAGAGACCCAGTACTTC. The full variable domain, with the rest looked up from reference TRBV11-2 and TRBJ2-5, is EAGVAQSPRYKIIEKRQSVAFWCNPISGHATLYWYQQILGQGPKLLIQFQNNGVVDDSQLPKDRFSAERLKGVDSTLKIQPAKLEDSAVYLCASSSSPGGGAETQYFGPGTRLLVL.

Here the CDR3 reads CASSAESYGNQPQHF. The CDR3 region has the DNA TGTGCCAGCAGTGCTGAGAGCTATGGCAATCAGCCCCAGCATTTT. This sequence joins TRBV2 and TRBJ1-5; D is undetermined. Germline V gene data show CDR1 as SNHLY and CDR2 as FYNNEI. CDR3 length equals 15 residues. The V end lost 4 bases, the J end lost 2 bases, and 12 bases lay between the germline ends.

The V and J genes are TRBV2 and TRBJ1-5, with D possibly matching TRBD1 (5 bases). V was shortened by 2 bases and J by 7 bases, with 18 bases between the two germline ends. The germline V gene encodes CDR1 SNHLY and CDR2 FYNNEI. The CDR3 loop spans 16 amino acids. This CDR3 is CASSEPVPRGLQPQHF. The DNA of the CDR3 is TGTGCCAGCAGTGAACCCGTGCCCCGGGGACTACAGCCCCAGCATTTT.

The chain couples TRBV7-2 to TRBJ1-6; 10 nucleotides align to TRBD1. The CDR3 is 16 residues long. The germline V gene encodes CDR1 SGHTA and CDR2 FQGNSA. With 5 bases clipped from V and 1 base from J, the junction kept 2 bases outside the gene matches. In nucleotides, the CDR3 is TGTGCCAGCAGCCAGGGACAGGGGTCCTATAATTCACCCCTCCACTTT. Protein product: CASSQGQGSYNSPLHF.

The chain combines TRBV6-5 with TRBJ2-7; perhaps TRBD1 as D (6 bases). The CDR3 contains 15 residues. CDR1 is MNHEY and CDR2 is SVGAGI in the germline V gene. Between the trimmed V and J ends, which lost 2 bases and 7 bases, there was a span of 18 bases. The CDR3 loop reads CASSYMGQITREQYF. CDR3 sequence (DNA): TGTGCCAGCAGTTACATGGGACAAATAACGAGGGAGCAGTACTTC.

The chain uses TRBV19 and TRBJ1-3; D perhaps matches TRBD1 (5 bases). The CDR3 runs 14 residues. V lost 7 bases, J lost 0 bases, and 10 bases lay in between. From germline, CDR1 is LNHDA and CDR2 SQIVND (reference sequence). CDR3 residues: CASKGQASGNTIYF. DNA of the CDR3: TGTGCCAGTAAAGGACAAGCCTCTGGAAACACCATATATTTT. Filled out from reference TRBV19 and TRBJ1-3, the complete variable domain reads DGGITQSPKYLFRKEGQNVTLSCEQNLNHDAMYWYRQDPGQGLRLIYYSQIVNDFQKGDIAEGYSVSREKKESFPLTVTSAQKNPTAFYLCASKGQASGNTIYFGEGSWLTVV.

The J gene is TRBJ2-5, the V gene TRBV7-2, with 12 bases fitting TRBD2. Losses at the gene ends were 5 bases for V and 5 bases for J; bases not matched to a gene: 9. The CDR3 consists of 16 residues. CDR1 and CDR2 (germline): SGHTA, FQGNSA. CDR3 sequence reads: CASSRTSGALGETQYF. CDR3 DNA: TGTGCCAGCAGCCGGACTAGCGGGGCCTTGGGGGAGACCCAGTACTTC.

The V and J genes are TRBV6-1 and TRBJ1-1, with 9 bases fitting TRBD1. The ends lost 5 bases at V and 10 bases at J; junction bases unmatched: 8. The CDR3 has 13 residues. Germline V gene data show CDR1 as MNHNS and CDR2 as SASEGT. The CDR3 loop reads CASSTTGGGGAFF. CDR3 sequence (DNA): TGTGCCAGCAGTACCACAGGGGGCGGAGGAGCTTTCTTT.

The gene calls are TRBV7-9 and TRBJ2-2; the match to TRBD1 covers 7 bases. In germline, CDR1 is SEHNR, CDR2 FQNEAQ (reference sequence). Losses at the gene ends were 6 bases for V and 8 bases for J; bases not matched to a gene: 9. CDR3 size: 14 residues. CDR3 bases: TGTGCCAGCAGTACGGGACAGTCCATAGGGGAGCTGTTTTTT. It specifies CASSTGQSIGELFF.

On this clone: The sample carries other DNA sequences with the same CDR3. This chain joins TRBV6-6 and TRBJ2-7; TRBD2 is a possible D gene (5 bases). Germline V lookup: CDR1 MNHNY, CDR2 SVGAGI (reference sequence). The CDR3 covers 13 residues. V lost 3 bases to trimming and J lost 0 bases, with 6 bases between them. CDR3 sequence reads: CASSYRGSYEQYF. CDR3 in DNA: TGTGCCAGCAGTTATCGGGGCTCCTACGAGCAGTACTTC.

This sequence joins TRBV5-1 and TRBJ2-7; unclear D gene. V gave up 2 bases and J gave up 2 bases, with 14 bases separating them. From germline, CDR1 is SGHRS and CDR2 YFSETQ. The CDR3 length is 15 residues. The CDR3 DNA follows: TGCGCCAGCAGCTTAGGTCCGCCTGCGACCTACGAGCAGTACTTC. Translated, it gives CASSLGPPATYEQYF.

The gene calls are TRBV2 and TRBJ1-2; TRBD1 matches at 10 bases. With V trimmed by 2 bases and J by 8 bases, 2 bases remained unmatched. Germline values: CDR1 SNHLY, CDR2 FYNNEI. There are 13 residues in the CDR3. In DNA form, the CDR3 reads TGTGCCAGCAGTGAATTGGGACAGGGGGGCTACACCTTC. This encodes CASSELGQGGYTF. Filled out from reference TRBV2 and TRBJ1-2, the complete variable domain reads EPEVTQTPSHQVTQMGQEVILRCVPISNHLYFYWYRQILGQKVEFLVSFYNNEISEKSEIFDDQFSVERPDGSNFTLKIRSTKLEDSAMYFCASSELGQGGYTFGSGTRLTVV.

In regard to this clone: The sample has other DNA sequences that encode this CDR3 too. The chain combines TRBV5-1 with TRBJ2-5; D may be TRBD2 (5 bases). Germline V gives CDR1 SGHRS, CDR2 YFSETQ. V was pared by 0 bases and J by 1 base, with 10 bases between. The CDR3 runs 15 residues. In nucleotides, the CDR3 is TGCGCCAGCAGCTTGGCCCCAGGACTCCAAGAGACCCAGTACTTC. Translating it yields CASSLAPGLQETQYF.

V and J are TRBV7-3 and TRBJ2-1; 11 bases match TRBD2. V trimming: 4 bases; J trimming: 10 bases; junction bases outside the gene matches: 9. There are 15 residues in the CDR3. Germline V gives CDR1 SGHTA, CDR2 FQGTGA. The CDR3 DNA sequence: TGTGCCAGCAGCTCGAGACTAGCGGGGCTGAAAGAGCAGTTCTTC. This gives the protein CASSSRLAGLKEQFF.

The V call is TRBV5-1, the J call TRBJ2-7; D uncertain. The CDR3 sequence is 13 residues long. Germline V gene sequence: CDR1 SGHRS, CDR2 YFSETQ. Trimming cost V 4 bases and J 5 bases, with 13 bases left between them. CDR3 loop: CASSPGSTNEQYF. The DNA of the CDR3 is TGCGCCAGCAGCCCCGGGTCCACCAACGAGCAGTACTTC.

The CDR3, as DNA: TGTGCCAGCAGTGTACAAGCTAACTATGGCTACACCTTC. Protein sequence: CASSVQANYGYTF. The V gene is TRBV27, the J gene TRBJ1-2; D not certain. The CDR3 has 13 amino acids. The V end lost 5 bases, the J end lost 0 bases, and 7 bases lay between the germline ends. The germline gives CDR1 MNHEY, CDR2 SMNVEV (reference sequence).

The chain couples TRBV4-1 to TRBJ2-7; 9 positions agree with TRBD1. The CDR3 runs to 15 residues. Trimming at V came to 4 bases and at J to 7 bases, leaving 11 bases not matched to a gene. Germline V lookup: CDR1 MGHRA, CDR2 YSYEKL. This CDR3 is CASSPDLGQGGEQYF. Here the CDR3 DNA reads TGCGCCAGCAGCCCCGACCTGGGACAGGGCGGGGAGCAGTACTTC.